This T cell receptor beta chain is drawn from a study of blood T cell repertoires in COVID-19. About the research overall: PBMCs, B-cell-depleted T cells, or T cells provided the cDNA or gDNA that made up the material.

In assigning cohorts, the study relied on participant-reported clinical history. Original processing notes: How many nucleated cells were present was estimated from reference gene primer amplification. TCRdb's table, derived via immunoSEQ multiplex PCR, lists solely in-frame clones and lacks some. That table is the source of V, J and clone size, and D and trimming were worked out from the DNA. The table has approximately 210,000 clones, around 86% seen once. V was pared by 6 bases and J by 3 bases, with 4 bases of the junction left unmatched. Germline-derived CDR1 and CDR2 are LGHNA and YNFKEQ. The CDR3 consists of 14 residues.

Sequencing was done on a sample of PBMCs or T cells enriched from blood (not recorded which). The sequence came from a woman aged 45-65 years with acute COVID-19. The rearrangement links TRBV4-2 to TRBJ1-4, with 7 positions matching TRBD1. CDR3 region: CASRIGQANEKLFF. The CDR3 DNA sequence: TGTGCCAGCAGAATAGGACAGGCTAATGAAAAACTGTTTTTT.